This T cell receptor beta chain came from a study of shared clonotypes between healthy human individuals. There are 13 residues in the CDR3. Per the germline V gene, CDR1 is SGHAT and CDR2 is FQNNGV. The V gene end was trimmed by 4 bases and the J gene end by 5 bases; junction bases not matched to a gene: 3. Naive CD8 cells comprised CD45RO-negative, CCR7-positively selected cells, excluding terminally differentiated effector memory CD45RA+ cells. Adults of Caucasian background living in Nashville, Tennessee made up all donors. A deep-level run was used for the assay. Here immunoSEQ multiplex PCR was the method, and the copy in TCRdb shows in-frame clones only, minus some. The sample lists nearly 600,000 clones, over 95% occurring once.

The chain combines TRBV11-2 with TRBJ1-2; TRBD1 aligns across 8 bases. Sequences were obtained from naive CD8+ T cells sorted from blood. The source is a woman aged 25 to 39 in good health. The CDR3 nucleotides read TGTGCCAGCAGCTCGACAGGGGAATATGGCTACACCTTC. Its translation is CASSSTGEYGYTF.